The text below deals with one T cell receptor (beta chain). No antigen is known for it. Profiled with immunoSEQ multiplex PCR; TCRdb holds only in-frame clones, not every one. This table holds over 200,000 clones, around 94% found once. This record comes from a study of T cell responses to AZD1222 COVID-19 vaccine. Study results and caveats: White British people made up most donors, females outnumbered males, and clonal diversity was possibly underestimated.

This CDR3 region has 15 residues. V dropped 4 bases and J dropped 5 bases, with 16 bases sitting between them. In germline, CDR1 is SGHNT, CDR2 YYREEE (reference sequence). The rearrangement links TRBV5-4 to TRBJ2-1; D call uncertain. The material was peripheral blood, obtained 28 days after the second dose of the MenACWY control vaccine. This TCR was sampled from an adult who received the MenACWY meningococcal vaccine as a control. CDR3 DNA sequence: TGTGCCAGCAGCAACCCTATCGCCGCTAACAATGAGCAGTTCTTC. It yields the protein CASSNPIAANNEQFF. The whole variable domain, filled in from reference TRBV5-4 and TRBJ2-1, reads ETGVTQSPTHLIKTRGQQVTLRCSSQSGHNTVSWYQQALGQGPQFIFQYYREEENGRGNFPPRFSGLQFPNYSSELNVNALELDDSALYLCASSNPIAANNEQFFGPGTRLTVL.